The next 14 T cell receptor beta chains were all read from a single sample in a study of beta chain features in type 1 diabetes. Sequenced material consisted of expressed TCRB transcripts (all of the isolated RNA was reverse transcribed). Only in-frame clones appear in the TCRdb table, and some are missing; sequencing was by immunoSEQ multiplex PCR. The sample gives under 500,000 clones, approximately 31% of which show up once; around 0.065% is in the top ten. Sequencing was performed on naive CD4+ T cells from blood. These receptors all stem from a man aged 18 to 35 in good health.

In regard to this clone: The same CDR3 arises from other DNA sequences in this sample as well. The chain has TRBV4-3 and TRBJ2-3, with TRBD2 identical over 14 bases. Trimming cost V 3 bases and J 1 base; bases outside gene matches: 0. Looked up from germline, CDR1 is LGHNA and CDR2 is YSLEER. The CDR3 runs to 16 residues. The CDR3 protein is CASSQGLAGGTDTQYF. The DNA of the CDR3 is TGCGCCAGCAGCCAGGGACTAGCGGGGGGCACAGATACGCAGTATTTT.

This clone showed up just once. The V and J genes are TRBV4-3 and TRBJ2-3; TRBD1 might be the D (5 bases). CDR1 is LGHNA, CDR2 YSLEER, per germline. This CDR3 contains 16 residues. V lost 1 base and J lost 3, with 14 bases in between. The CDR3 loop is CASSQGRAEFTDTQYF. CDR3 DNA: TGCGCCAGCAGCCAAGGCAGGGCAGAATTTACAGATACGCAGTATTTT.

CDR3 nucleotides: TGCGCCAGCAGTCTGCAGGGCGGAACTCTAGCCAAAAACATTCAGTACTTC. It encodes CASSLQGGTLAKNIQYF. The chain is built from TRBV23-1 and TRBJ2-4; a possible D gene is TRBD1 (5 bases). TRBV23-1 is treated as an ORF (open reading frame) with a function not yet certain. The CDR3 is 17 residues long. The V gene lost 4 bases and the J gene lost 0 bases, with 16 bases spanning the gap.

This clone has just a few counts. V gene TRBV25-1 combines with J gene TRBJ2-3; D gene uncertain. The germline V gene encodes CDR1 MGHDK and CDR2 SYGVNS. Trimming left V 4 bases short and J 5 bases short, with 4 bases between. The CDR3 has 11 residues. Here the CDR3 DNA reads TGTGCCAGCAGTGTGGGAGATACGCAGTATTTT. Residues: CASSVGDTQYF.

This chain joins TRBV6-4 and TRBJ2-1; 8 bases agree with TRBD1. Per germline, CDR1 MRHNA and CDR2 SNTAGT. V gave up 6 bases and J gave up 7 bases; unmatched junction bases: 11. This CDR3 region has 15 residues. This CDR3 reads CASSPNGQGLNEQFF. The CDR3 DNA follows: TGTGCCAGCAGCCCTAACGGACAGGGTTTGAATGAGCAGTTCTTC.

This clone was counted between two and nine times. This chain joins TRBV29-1 and TRBJ1-1, with D tentatively TRBD1 (5 bases). Trimming removed 4 bases from V and 11 bases from J, with 26 bases in between. The CDR3 consists of 15 residues. Looked up from germline, CDR1 is SQVTM and CDR2 is ANQGSEA. This CDR3 is CSVVVSRGLFGGAFF. The CDR3, as DNA: TGCAGCGTTGTTGTTTCACGGGGACTTTTCGGCGGGGCTTTCTTT.

The V call is TRBV6-5, the J call TRBJ2-3; TRBD1 is a possible D gene (5 bases). Germline V gene lookup returns CDR1 MNHEY and CDR2 SVGAGI. Trimming removed 5 bases from V and 3 bases from J, with 15 bases in between. CDR3 length: 15 amino acids. CDR3 DNA: TGTGCCAGCAGTGGACACAAGGTCCCGACAGATACGCAGTATTTT. Amino acid sequence: CASSGHKVPTDTQYF.

A few counts support this clone. The V gene is TRBV30, the J gene TRBJ2-5, with D tentatively TRBD2 (6 bases). Germline CDR1 is GTSNPN and CDR2 is SVGIG (reference sequence). The CDR3 is 14 amino acids. The V gene lost 2 bases and the J gene lost 0 bases, with 10 bases spanning the gap. CDR3: CAWSSGTYQETQYF. The CDR3 DNA reads TGTGCCTGGAGTTCCGGGACTTACCAAGAGACCCAGTACTTC. The full variable domain, with the rest looked up from reference TRBV30 and TRBJ2-5, is SQTIHQWPATLVQPVGSPLSLECTVEGTSNPNLYWYRQAAGRGLQLLFYSVGIGQISSEVPQNLSASRPQDRQFILSSKKLLLSDSGFYLCAWSSGTYQETQYFGPGTRLLVL.

The chain combines TRBV25-1 with TRBJ2-3; perhaps TRBD2 as D (7 bases). V was clipped by 2 bases and J by 4 bases, with 16 bases between them. The CDR3 has 16 residues. Germline V gene data show CDR1 as MGHDK and CDR2 as SYGVNS. CDR3 amino acids: CASSELRGGGPDTQYF. For the CDR3, the DNA is TGTGCCAGCAGTGAACTGAGGGGGGGTGGTCCAGATACGCAGTATTTT.

The chain has TRBV2 and TRBJ2-1, with D tentatively TRBD1 (5 bases). V lost 4 bases and J lost 4, with 17 bases in between. CDR3 size: 16 residues. CDR1 and CDR2 (germline): SNHLY, FYNNEI. The CDR3 nucleotides are TGTGCCAGCAGTGCCCTGGTGGGGCAGCCTTACAATGAGCAGTTCTTC. Protein product: CASSALVGQPYNEQFF.

This clone was counted between two and nine times. This sequence joins TRBV2 and TRBJ2-4; D is undetermined. CDR1 SNHLY and CDR2 FYNNEI come from the germline V gene. V lost 7 bases and J 0 bases, leaving 7 bases between the germline ends. The CDR3 sequence is 13 residues long. CDR3 sequence (DNA): TGTGCCAGCATTGCCGAAGCCAAAAACATTCAGTACTTC. It yields the protein CASIAEAKNIQYF. Looking up the rest from reference TRBV2 and TRBJ2-4 gives the full variable domain: EPEVTQTPSHQVTQMGQEVILRCVPISNHLYFYWYRQILGQKVEFLVSFYNNEISEKSEIFDDQFSVERPDGSNFTLKIRSTKLEDSAMYFCASIAEAKNIQYFGAGTRLSVL.

This clone was seen just once. CDR3 DNA: TGTGCCAGCAGCTTAGATGCTAGCGGTAGCTCCTACGAGCAGTACTTC. It specifies CASSLDASGSSYEQYF. J is TRBJ2-7 and V is TRBV7-2; 7 bases fit TRBD2. The V segment lost 1 base and the J segment 0 bases; nucleotides outside the gene matches: 6. CDR3 length: 16 residues. Germline V gene sequence: CDR1 SGHTA, CDR2 FQGNSA.

This clone was observed a handful of times. The junction departs from the called germline gene at one end, perhaps through a read error. The chain employs TRBV30 and TRBJ2-5; TRBD2 matches at 7 bases. CDR1 is GTSNPN, CDR2 SVGIG, per germline (reference sequence). The CDR3 totals 14 residues. As DNA, the CDR3 is TGTGCCTTGAGTATGGCGGGAGTCCAAGAGACCCAGTACTTC. Translating it yields CALSMAGVQETQYF.

The CDR3 is CASSQDQSNEQFF. The CDR3, as DNA: TGTGCCAGCAGCCAAGATCAGAGTAATGAGCAGTTCTTC. The chain recombines TRBV14 with TRBJ2-1; no clear D. Trimming took 0 bases from V and 7 from J, leaving 7 bases between them. This CDR3 is 13 amino acids long. Germline V gene data show CDR1 as SGHDN and CDR2 as FVKESK.